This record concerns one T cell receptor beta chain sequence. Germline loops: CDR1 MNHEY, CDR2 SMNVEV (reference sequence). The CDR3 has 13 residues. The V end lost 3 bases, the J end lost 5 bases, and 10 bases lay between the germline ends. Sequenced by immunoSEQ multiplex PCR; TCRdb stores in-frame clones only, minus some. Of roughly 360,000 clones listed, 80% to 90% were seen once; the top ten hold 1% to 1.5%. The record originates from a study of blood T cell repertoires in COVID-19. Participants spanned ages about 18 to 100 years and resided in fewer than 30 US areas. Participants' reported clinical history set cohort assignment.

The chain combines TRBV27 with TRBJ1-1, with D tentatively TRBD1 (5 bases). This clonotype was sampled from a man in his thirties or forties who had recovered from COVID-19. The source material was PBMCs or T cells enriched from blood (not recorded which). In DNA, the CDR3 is TGTGCCAGCAGTTTCTCTCGGGGGACTGAAGCTTTCTTT. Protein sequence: CASSFSRGTEAFF.